The 11 T cell receptor beta chains below were found in one sample sequenced in a study of blood T cell repertoires in COVID-19. Some clones are missing from TCRdb's copy, which holds only in-frame ones; the method was immunoSEQ multiplex PCR. The repertoire holds about 42,000 clones, with 75% to 90% as singletons. Sequencing used peripheral blood. The receptors derive from a man aged 30 to 39 with active or convalescent COVID-19.

The chain employs TRBV6-1 and TRBJ1-5; D is perhaps TRBD1 (5 bases). This CDR3 contains 16 residues. V was clipped by 1 base and J by 0 bases, with 10 bases between them. The germline gives CDR1 MNHNS, CDR2 SASEGT. This CDR3 reads CASSEGGRGSNQPQHF. In DNA form, the CDR3 reads TGTGCCAGCAGTGAAGGGGGGAGGGGTAGCAATCAGCCCCAGCATTTT.

This clone came up a few times. CDR3 in DNA: TGTGCCAGCAGTCGACTAGCGGGGGGGCCGAATGAGCAGTTCTTC. The encoded protein is CASSRLAGGPNEQFF. The genes are TRBV6-5 and TRBJ2-1; the match to TRBD2 covers 14 bases. With V trimmed by 5 bases and J by 7 bases, 4 bases remained unmatched. The length of the CDR3 is 15 residues. Germline assignment: CDR1 MNHEY and CDR2 SVGAGI.

The chain couples TRBV25-1 to TRBJ2-2, with TRBD2 matching over 10 bases. The CDR3 has 17 amino acids. Germline CDR1 reads MGHDK; CDR2 reads SYGVNS. V shed 4 bases and J 1 base; nucleotides not matched to a gene: 6. The CDR3 sequence is CASSAPGLALNTGELFF. The CDR3 DNA reads TGTGCCAGCAGTGCCCCGGGACTAGCGTTGAACACCGGGGAGCTGTTTTTT.

The V call is TRBV7-2, the J call TRBJ2-2; the D gene is possibly TRBD1 (5 bases). Germline-derived CDR1 and CDR2 are SGHTA and FQGNSA. The CDR3 loop spans 14 amino acids. V was trimmed by 4 bases and J by 1 base, leaving 7 bases between them. CDR3 loop: CASSYGQNTGELFF. CDR3 bases: TGTGCCAGCAGCTACGGACAGAACACCGGGGAGCTGTTTTTT.

The V gene is TRBV11-2, the J gene TRBJ2-5; 8 bases match TRBD1. The CDR3 is made up of 15 amino acids. Germline V gene data show CDR1 as SGHAT and CDR2 as FQNNGV. The trim removed 5 bases at V and 2 bases at J, leaving 7 bases unmatched. In nucleotides, the CDR3 is TGTGCCAGCAGCCCGCAGGGGGCACTTCAAGAGACCCAGTACTTC. This codes for CASSPQGALQETQYF.

The chain employs TRBV19 and TRBJ1-1; TRBD1 might be the D (5 bases). The CDR3 spans 11 residues. Germline V CDR1 and CDR2: LNHDA, SQIVND (reference sequence). Trimming shortened V by 6 bases and J by 7 bases, and 9 bases separated the two germline ends. The CDR3 reads CASRRGFEAFF. The CDR3 nucleotides are TGTGCCAGTAGGCGGGGCTTTGAAGCTTTCTTT.

The V and J genes are TRBV6-4 and TRBJ2-1; D not certain. Germline V gene lookup returns CDR1 MRHNA and CDR2 SNTAGT. V was shortened by 6 bases and J by 6 bases, with 12 bases between the two germline ends. The CDR3 has 13 amino acids. This CDR3 reads CASRGDFSNEQFF. Written as DNA, the CDR3 is TGTGCCAGCAGAGGAGACTTCTCCAATGAGCAGTTCTTC.

The chain recombines TRBV14 with TRBJ2-5, with 7 nucleotides matching TRBD1. There are 14 residues in the CDR3. The ends lost 3 bases at V and 7 bases at J; junction bases unmatched: 8. Looked up from germline, CDR1 is SGHDN and CDR2 is FVKESK. The CDR3 here is CASSHQQGRGTQYF. CDR3 coding DNA: TGTGCCAGCAGCCACCAACAGGGGAGAGGGACCCAGTACTTC. Using reference TRBV14 and TRBJ2-5 for the parts outside the CDR3, the full variable domain is EAGVTQFPSHSVIEKGQTVTLRCDPISGHDNLYWYRRVMGKEIKFLLHFVKESKQDESGMPNNRFLAERTGGTYSTLKVQPAELEDSGVYFCASSHQQGRGTQYFGPGTRLLVL.

The chain recombines TRBV7-8 with TRBJ2-7; a possible D gene is TRBD2 (6 bases). Germline lookup yields CDR1 SGHVS and CDR2 FQNEAQ. V dropped 7 bases and J dropped 5 bases, with 18 bases sitting between them. The CDR3 consists of 14 residues. Written as DNA, the CDR3 is TGTGCCAGCACCCCTCCGGGGGTAGGCGACGAGCAGTACTTC. Translating it yields CASTPPGVGDEQYF.

The CDR3 DNA is TGCGCCAGCAGCCTAGAGGGGGCTTATGGCTACACCTTC. Amino acid sequence: CASSLEGAYGYTF. The chain employs TRBV4-1 and TRBJ1-2, with 7 bases aligning to TRBD1. Germline lookup yields CDR1 MGHRA and CDR2 YSYEKL. V trimming: 4 bases; J trimming: 5 bases; junction bases outside the gene matches: 4. This CDR3 has 13 residues.

V gene TRBV3-1 (or the pseudogene TRBV3-2) combines with J gene TRBJ2-1, with 9 bases matching TRBD2. Germline CDR1 is LGHDT and CDR2 is YNNKEL (reference sequence). V shed 3 bases, J shed 9 bases, and the junction held 6 bases outside the gene matches. The CDR3 runs 14 residues. CDR3 amino acids: CASSHRGRAGEQFF. DNA of the CDR3: TGTGCCAGCAGCCACCGCGGGAGGGCGGGTGAGCAGTTCTTC.